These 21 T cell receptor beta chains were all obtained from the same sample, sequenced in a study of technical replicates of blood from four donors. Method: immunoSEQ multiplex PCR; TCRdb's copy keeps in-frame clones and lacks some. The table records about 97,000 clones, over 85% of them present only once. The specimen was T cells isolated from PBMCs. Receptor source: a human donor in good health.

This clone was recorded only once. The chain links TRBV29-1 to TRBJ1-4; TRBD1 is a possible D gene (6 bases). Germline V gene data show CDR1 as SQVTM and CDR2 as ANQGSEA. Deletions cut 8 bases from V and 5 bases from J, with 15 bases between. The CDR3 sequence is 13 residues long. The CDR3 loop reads CSPWEGGNEKLFF. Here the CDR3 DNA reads TGCAGCCCTTGGGAGGGGGGAAATGAAAAACTGTTTTTT.

CDR3 in amino acids: CASSWGDEHGELFF. The CDR3 DNA reads TGTGCCAGTAGTTGGGGGGATGAGCACGGGGAGCTGTTTTTT. The V and J genes are TRBV19 and TRBJ2-2; D perhaps matches TRBD2 (6 bases). The length of the CDR3 is 14 residues. V lost 5 bases and J lost 7, with 14 bases in between. Germline V gene data show CDR1 as LNHDA and CDR2 as SQIVND (reference sequence).

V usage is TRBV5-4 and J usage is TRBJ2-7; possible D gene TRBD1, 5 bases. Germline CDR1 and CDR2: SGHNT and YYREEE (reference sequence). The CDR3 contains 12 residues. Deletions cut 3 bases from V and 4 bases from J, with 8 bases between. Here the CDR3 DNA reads TGTGCCAGCAGCTATCCAGGGTACGAGCAGTACTTC. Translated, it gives CASSYPGYEQYF.

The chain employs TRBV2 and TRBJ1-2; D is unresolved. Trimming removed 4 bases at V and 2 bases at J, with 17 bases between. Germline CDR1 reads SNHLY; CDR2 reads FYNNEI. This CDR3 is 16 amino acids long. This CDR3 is CASSVDDYTPNYGYTF. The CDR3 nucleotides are TGTGCCAGCAGTGTAGATGACTACACCCCCAACTATGGCTACACCTTC.

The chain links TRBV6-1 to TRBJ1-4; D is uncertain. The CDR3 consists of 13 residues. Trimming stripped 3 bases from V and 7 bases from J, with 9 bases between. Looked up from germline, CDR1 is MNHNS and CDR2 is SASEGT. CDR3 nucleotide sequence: TGTGCCAGCAGTGAGAATCTCGGTGAAAAACTGTTTTTT. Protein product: CASSENLGEKLFF.

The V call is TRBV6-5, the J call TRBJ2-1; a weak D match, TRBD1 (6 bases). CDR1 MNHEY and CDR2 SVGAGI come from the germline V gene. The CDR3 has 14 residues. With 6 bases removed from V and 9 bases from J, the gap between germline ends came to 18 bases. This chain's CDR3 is CASSPGQYLVEQFF. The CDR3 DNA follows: TGTGCCAGCAGCCCGGGACAATACTTGGTTGAGCAGTTCTTC.

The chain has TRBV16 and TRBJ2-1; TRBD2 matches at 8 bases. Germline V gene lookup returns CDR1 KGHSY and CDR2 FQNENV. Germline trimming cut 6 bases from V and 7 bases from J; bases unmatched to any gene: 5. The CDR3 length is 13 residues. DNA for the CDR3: TGTGCCAGCAGACTAACTAGCGGAAATGAGCAGTTCTTC. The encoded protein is CASRLTSGNEQFF.

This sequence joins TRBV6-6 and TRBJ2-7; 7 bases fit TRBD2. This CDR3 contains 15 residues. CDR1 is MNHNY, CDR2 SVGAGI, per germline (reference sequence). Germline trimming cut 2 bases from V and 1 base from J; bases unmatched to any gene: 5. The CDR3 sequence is CASSYSLAASYEQYF. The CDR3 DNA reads TGTGCCAGCAGTTACAGCCTAGCGGCGTCCTACGAGCAGTACTTC.

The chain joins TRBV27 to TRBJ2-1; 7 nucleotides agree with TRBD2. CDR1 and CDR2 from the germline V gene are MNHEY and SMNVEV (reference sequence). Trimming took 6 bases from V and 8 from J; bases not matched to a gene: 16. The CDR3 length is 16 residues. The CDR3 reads CASRKDAGVPQDEQFF. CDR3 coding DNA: TGTGCCAGCAGGAAGGACGCGGGAGTCCCTCAAGATGAGCAGTTCTTC.

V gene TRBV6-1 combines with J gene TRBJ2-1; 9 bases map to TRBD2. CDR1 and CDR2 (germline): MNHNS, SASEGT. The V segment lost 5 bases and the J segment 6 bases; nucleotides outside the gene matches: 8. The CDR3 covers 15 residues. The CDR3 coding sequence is TGTGCCAGCAGTACTGGACTAGCGACAATCAATGAGCAGTTCTTC. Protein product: CASSTGLATINEQFF.

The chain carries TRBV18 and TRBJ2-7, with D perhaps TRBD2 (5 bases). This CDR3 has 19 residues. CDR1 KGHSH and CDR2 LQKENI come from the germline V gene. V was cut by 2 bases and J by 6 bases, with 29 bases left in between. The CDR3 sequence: CASSPVPCSGESSSCEQYF. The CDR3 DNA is TGTGCCAGCTCACCAGTCCCCTGTAGTGGGGAGTCCTCATCTTGCGAGCAGTACTTC.

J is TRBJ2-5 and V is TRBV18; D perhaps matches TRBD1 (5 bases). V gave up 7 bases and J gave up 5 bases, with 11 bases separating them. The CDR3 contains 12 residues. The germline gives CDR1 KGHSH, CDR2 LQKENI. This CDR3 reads CASFSGMETQYF. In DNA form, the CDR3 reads TGTGCCAGCTTTTCAGGGATGGAGACCCAGTACTTC.

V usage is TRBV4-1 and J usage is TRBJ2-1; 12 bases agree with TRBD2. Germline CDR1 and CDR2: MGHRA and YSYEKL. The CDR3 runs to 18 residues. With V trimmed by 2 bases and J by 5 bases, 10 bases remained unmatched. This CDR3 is CASSQLQLAGGKNNEQFF. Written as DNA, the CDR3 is TGCGCCAGCAGCCAACTTCAACTAGCGGGAGGAAAGAACAATGAGCAGTTCTTC.

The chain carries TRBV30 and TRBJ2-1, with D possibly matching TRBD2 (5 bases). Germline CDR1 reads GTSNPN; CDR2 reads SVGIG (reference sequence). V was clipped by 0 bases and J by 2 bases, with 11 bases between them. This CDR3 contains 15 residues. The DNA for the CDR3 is TGTGCCTGGAGTGTTAGCCAGCGGCCCTACAATGAGCAGTTCTTC. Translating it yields CAWSVSQRPYNEQFF.

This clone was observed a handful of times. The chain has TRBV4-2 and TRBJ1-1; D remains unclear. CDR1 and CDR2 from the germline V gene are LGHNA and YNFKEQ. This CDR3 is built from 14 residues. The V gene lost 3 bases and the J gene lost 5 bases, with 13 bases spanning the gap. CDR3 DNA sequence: TGTGCCAGCAGCCAGGGAGTAGCAAAGACTGAAGCTTTCTTT. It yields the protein CASSQGVAKTEAFF.

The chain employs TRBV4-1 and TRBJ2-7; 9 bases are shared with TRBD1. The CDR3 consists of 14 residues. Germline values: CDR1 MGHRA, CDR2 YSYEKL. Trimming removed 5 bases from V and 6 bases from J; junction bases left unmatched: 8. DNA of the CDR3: TGCGCCAGCAGCGCTTCGACAGGGGGTATCGAGCAGTACTTC. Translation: CASSASTGGIEQYF.

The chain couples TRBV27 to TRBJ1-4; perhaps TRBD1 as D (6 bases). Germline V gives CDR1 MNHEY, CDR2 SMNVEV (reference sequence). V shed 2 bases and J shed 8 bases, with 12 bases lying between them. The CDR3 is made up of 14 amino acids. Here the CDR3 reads CASSLGGAREKLFF. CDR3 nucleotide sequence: TGTGCCAGCAGTTTAGGGGGGGCGCGAGAAAAACTGTTTTTT.

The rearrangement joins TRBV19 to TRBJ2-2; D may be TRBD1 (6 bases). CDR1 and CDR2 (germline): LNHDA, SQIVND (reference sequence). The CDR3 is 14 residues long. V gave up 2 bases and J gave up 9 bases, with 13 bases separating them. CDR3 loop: CASSISLGGRELFF. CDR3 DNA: TGTGCCAGTAGTATAAGTCTAGGGGGACGGGAGCTGTTTTTT.

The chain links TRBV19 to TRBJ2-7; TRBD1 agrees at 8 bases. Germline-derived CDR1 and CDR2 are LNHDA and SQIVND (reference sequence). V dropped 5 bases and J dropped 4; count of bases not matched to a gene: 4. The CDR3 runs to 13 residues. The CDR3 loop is CASSVTGDYEQYF. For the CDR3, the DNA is TGTGCCAGTAGTGTGACAGGGGATTACGAGCAGTACTTC.

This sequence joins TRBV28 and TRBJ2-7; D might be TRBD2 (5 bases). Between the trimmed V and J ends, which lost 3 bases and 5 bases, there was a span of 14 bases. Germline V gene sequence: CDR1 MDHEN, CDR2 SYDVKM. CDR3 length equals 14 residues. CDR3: CASSFLEALHEQYF. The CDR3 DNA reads TGTGCCAGCAGTTTTTTGGAGGCTCTACACGAGCAGTACTTC.

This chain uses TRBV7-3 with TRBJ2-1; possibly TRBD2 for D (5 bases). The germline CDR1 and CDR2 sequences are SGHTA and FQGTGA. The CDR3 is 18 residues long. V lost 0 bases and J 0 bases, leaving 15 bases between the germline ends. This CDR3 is CASSLTGRPSPSYNEQFF. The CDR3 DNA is TGTGCCAGCAGCTTAACGGGGAGACCGTCCCCCTCCTACAATGAGCAGTTCTTC.